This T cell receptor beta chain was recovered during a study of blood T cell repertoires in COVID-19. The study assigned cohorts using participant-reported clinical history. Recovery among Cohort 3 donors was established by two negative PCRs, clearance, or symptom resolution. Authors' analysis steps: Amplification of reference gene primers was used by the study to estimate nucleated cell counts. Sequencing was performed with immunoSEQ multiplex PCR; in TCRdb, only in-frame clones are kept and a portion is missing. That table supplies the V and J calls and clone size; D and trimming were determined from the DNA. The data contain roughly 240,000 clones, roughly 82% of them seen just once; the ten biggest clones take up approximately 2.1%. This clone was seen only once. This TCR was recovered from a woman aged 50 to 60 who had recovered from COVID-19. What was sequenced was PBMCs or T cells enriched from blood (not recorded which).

In DNA form, the CDR3 reads TGTGCCTGGAGACCCCGGACAGCCTCGTTTTTCAATTCACCCCTCCACTTT. Encoded protein: CAWRPRTASFFNSPLHF. The genes are TRBV30 and TRBJ1-6, with D possibly matching TRBD1 (6 bases). The germline CDR1 and CDR2 sequences are GTSNPN and SVGIG (reference sequence). The CDR3 contains 17 residues. V dropped 3 bases and J dropped 7 bases, with 22 bases sitting between them.